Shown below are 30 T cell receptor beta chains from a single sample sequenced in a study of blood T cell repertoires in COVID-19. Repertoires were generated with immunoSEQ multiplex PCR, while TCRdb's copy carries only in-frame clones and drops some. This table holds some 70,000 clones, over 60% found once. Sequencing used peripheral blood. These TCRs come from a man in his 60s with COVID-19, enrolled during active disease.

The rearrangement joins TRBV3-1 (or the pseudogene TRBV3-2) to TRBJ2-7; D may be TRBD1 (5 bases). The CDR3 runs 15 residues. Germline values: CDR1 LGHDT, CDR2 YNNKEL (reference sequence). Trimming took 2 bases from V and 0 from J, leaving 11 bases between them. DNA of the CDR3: TGTGCCAGCAGCCAATTCACAGGTAGCTCCTACGAGCAGTACTTC. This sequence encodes CASSQFTGSSYEQYF.

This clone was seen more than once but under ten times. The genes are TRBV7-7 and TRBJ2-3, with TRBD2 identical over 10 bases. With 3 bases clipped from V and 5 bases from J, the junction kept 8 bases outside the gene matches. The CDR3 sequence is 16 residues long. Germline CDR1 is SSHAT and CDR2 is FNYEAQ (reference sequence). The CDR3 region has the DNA TGTGCCAGCAGCTTGGGGCTAGCGGGAGTTAGAGATACGCAGTATTTT. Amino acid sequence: CASSLGLAGVRDTQYF. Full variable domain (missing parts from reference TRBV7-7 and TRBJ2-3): GAGVSQSPRYKVTKRGQDVTLRCDPISSHATLYWYQQALGQGPEFLTYFNYEAQPDKSGLPSDRFSAERPEGSISTLTIQRTEQRDSAMYRCASSLGLAGVRDTQYFGPGTRLTVL.

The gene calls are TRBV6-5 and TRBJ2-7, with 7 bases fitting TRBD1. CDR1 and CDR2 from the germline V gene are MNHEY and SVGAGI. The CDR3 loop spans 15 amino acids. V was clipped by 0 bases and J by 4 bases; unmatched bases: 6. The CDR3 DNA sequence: TGTGCCAGCAGTTACTCTAGGGGACAGAGATACGAGCAGTACTTC. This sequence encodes CASSYSRGQRYEQYF.

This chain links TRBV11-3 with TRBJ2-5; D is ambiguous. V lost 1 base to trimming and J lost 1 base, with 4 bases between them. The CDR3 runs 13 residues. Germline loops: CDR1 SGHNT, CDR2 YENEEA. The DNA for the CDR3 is TGTGCCAGCAGCTTAGGGGCCCAAGAGACCCAGTACTTC. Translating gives CASSLGAQETQYF.

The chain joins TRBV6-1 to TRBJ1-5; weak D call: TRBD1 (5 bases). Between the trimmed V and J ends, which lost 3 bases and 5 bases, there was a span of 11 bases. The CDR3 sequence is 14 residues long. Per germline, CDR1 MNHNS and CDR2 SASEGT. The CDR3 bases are TGTGCCAGCAGTGATCAGGGTCAGGATCAGCCCCAGCATTTT. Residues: CASSDQGQDQPQHF.

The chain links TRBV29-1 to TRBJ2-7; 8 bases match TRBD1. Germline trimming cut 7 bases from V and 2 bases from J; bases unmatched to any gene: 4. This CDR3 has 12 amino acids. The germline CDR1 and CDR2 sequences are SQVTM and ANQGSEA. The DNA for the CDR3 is TGCAGCGCCCAGACAGGGGCCTACGAGCAGTACTTC. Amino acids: CSAQTGAYEQYF.

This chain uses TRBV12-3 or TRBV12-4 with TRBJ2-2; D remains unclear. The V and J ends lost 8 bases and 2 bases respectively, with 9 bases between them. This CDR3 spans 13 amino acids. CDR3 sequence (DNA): TGTGCCAGCCAATGGGCCAACACCGGGGAGCTGTTTTTT. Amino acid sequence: CASQWANTGELFF.

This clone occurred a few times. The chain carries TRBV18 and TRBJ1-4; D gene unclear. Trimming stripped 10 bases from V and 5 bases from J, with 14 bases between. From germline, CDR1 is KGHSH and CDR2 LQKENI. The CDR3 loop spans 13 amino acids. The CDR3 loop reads CATGFSANEKLFF. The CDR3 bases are TGTGCCACGGGTTTCAGCGCCAATGAAAAACTGTTTTTT.

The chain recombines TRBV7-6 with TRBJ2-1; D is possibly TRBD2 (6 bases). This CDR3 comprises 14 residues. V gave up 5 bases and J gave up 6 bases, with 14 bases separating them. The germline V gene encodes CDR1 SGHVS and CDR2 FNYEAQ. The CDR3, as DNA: TGTGCCAGCAGCCTAACGACTAGTAGCAATGAGCAGTTCTTC. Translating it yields CASSLTTSSNEQFF. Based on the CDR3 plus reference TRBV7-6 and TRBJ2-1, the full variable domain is GAGVSQSPRYKVTKRGQDVALRCDPISGHVSLYWYRQALGQGPEFLTYFNYEAQQDKSGLPNDRFSAERPEGSISTLTIQRTEQRDSAMYRCASSLTTSSNEQFFGPGTRLTVL.

This CDR3 is CASSQTRVDTGELFF. The CDR3 DNA sequence: TGCGCCAGCAGCCAGACTAGGGTAGACACCGGGGAGCTGTTTTTT. The chain uses TRBV5-1 and TRBJ2-2; TRBD2 is a possible D gene (6 bases). The ends were cut back, 4 bases at V and 3 bases at J, with 13 bases in the middle. The CDR3 runs to 15 residues. Germline CDR1 and CDR2: SGHRS and YFSETQ.

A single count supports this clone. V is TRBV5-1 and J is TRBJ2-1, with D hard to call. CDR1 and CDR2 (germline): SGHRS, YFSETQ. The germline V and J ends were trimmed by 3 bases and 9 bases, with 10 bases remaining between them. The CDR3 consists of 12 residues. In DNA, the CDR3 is TGCGCCAGCAGCTCCCGAGTTACTGAGCAGTTCTTC. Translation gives CASSSRVTEQFF.

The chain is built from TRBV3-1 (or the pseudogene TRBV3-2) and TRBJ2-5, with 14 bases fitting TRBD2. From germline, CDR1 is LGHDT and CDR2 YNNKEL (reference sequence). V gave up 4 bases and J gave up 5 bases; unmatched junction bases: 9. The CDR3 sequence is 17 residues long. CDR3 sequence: CASSRRLAGGRGETQYF. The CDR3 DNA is TGTGCCAGCAGCCGTAGACTAGCGGGGGGGCGTGGGGAGACCCAGTACTTC.

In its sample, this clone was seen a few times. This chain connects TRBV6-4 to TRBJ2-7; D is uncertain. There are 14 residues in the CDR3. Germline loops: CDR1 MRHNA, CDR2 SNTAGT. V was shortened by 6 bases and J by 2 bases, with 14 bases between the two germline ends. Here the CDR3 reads CASSPGPNPYEQYF. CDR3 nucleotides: TGTGCCAGCAGCCCGGGTCCCAACCCCTACGAGCAGTACTTC.

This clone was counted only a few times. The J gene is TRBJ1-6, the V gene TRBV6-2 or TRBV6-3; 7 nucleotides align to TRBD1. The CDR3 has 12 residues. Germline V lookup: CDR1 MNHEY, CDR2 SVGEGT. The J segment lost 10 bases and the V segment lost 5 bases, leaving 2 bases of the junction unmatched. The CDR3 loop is CASSGQVSPLHF. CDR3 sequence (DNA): TGTGCCAGCAGTGGACAGGTCTCACCCCTCCACTTT.

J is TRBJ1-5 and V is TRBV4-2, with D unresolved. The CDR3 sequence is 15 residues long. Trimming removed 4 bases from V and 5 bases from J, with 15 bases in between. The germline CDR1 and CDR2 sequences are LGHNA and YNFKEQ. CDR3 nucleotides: TGTGCCAGCAGCCCACGGTCCCGCGAGGATCAGCCCCAGCATTTT. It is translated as CASSPRSREDQPQHF.

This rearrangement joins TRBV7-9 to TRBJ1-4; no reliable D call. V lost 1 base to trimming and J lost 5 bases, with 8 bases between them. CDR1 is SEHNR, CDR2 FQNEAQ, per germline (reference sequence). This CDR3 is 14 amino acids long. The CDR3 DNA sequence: TGTGCCAGCAGCTTAGGTACAGCAAATGAAAAACTGTTTTTT. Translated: CASSLGTANEKLFF.

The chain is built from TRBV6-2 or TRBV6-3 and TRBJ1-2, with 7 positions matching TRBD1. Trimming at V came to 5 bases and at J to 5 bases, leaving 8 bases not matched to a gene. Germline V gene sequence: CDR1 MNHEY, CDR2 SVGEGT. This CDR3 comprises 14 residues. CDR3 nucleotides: TGTGCCAGCAGTACCAGGGGGGTTCTGTATGGCTACACCTTC. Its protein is CASSTRGVLYGYTF.

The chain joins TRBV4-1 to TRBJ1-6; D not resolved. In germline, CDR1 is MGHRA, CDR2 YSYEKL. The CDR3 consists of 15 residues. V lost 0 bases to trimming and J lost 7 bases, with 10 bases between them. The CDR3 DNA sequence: TGCGCCAGCAGCCAAGATAGTTTACGCAATTCACCCCTCCACTTT. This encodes CASSQDSLRNSPLHF.

CDR3 sequence reads: CASSDVGNTIYF. The CDR3 region has the DNA TGTGCCAGCAGCGACGTAGGAAACACCATATATTTT. The rearrangement links TRBV19 to TRBJ1-3; D remains ambiguous. The germline V and J ends were trimmed by 9 bases and 4 bases, with 10 bases remaining between them. Looked up from germline, CDR1 is LNHDA and CDR2 is SQIVND (reference sequence). CDR3 length: 12 amino acids.

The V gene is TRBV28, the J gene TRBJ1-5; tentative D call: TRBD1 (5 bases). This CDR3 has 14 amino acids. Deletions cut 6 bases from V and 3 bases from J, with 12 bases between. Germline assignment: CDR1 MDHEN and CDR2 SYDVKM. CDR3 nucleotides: TGTGCCAGCAGAACCGTACAGGTCAATCAGCCCCAGCATTTT. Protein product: CASRTVQVNQPQHF. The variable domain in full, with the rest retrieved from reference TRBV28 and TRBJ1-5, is DVKVTQSSRYLVKRTGEKVFLECVQDMDHENMFWYRQDPGLGLRLIYFSYDVKMKEKGDIPEGYSVSREKKERFSLILESASTNQTSMYLCASRTVQVNQPQHFGDGTRLSIL.

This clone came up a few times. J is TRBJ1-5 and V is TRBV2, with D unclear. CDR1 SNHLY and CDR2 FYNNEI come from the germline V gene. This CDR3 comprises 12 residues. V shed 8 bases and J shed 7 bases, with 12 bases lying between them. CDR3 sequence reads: CASESTGQPQHF. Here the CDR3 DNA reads TGTGCCAGCGAATCAACGGGGCAGCCCCAGCATTTT.

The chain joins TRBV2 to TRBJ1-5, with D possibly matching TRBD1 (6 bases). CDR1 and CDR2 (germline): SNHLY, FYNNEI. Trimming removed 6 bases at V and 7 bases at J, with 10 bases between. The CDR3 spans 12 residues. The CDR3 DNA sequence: TGTGCCAGCAGCACAGGGAAACAGCCCCAGCATTTT. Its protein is CASSTGKQPQHF.

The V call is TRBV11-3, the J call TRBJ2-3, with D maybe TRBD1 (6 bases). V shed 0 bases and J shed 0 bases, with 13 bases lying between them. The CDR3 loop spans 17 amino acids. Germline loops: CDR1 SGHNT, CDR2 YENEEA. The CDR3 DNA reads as TGTGCCAGCAGCTTAGAGGCAGGGGCTTATAGCACAGATACGCAGTATTTT. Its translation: CASSLEAGAYSTDTQYF.

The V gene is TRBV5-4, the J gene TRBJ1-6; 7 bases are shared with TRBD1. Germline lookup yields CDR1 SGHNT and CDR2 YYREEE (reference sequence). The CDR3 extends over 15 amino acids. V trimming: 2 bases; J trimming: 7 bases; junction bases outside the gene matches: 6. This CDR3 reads CASSLAGTVNSPLHF. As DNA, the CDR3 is TGTGCCAGCAGCTTAGCCGGGACAGTAAATTCACCCCTCCACTTT. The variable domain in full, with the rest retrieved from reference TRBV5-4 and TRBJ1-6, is ETGVTQSPTHLIKTRGQQVTLRCSSQSGHNTVSWYQQALGQGPQFIFQYYREEENGRGNFPPRFSGLQFPNYSSELNVNALELDDSALYLCASSLAGTVNSPLHFGNGTRLTVT.

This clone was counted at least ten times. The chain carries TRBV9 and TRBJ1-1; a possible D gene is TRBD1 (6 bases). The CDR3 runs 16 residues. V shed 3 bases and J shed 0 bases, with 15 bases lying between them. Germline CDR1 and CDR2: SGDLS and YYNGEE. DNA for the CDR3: TGTGCCAGCAGCGGGTCCCAGGGGAGCTTGAACACTGAAGCTTTCTTT. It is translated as CASSGSQGSLNTEAFF.

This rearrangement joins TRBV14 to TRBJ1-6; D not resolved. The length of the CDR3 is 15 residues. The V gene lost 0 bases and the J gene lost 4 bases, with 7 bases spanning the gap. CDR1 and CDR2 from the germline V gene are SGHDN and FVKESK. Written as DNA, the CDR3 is TGTGCCAGCAGCCAAGAAAGACTTTATAATTCACCCCTCCACTTT. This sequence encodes CASSQERLYNSPLHF.

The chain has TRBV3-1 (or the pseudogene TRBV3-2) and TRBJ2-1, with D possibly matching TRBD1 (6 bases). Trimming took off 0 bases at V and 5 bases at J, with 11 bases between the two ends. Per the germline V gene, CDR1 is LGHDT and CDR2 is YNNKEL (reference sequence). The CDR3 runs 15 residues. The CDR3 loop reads CASSQDTGRHNEQFF. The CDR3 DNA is TGTGCCAGCAGCCAAGACACAGGGAGACACAATGAGCAGTTCTTC.

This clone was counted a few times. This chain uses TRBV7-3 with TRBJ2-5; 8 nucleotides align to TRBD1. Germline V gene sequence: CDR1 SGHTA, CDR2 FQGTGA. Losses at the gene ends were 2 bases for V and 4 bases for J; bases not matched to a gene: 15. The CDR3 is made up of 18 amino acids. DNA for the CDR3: TGTGCCAGCAGCTTAGGATTAGTAGCAGGGGGCGCGGGAGAGACCCAGTACTTC. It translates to CASSLGLVAGGAGETQYF.

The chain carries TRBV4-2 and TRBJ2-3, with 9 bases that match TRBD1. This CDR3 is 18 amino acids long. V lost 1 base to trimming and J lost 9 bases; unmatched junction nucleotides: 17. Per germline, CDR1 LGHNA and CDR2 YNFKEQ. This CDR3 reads CASSQVPGAQGALPTQYF. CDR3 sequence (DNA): TGTGCCAGCAGCCAAGTCCCGGGGGCACAGGGGGCCCTTCCGACGCAGTATTTT.

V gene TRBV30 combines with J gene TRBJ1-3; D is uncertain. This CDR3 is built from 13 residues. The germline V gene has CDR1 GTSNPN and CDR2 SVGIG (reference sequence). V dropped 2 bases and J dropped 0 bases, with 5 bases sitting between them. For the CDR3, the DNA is TGTGCCTGGAGTCTGAGCTCTGGAAACACCATATATTTT. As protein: CAWSLSSGNTIYF.